These 27 T cell receptor beta chains came from one sample sequenced in a study of glioma-infiltrating T cells after dendritic cell vaccination. Profiled with immunoSEQ multiplex PCR; TCRdb holds only in-frame clones, not every one. The data show about 63,000 clones, with over 65% seen just once and more than 8.5% held by the top ten. Time point given: after dendritic cell vaccination, including at tumor progression/relapse. This specimen was blood, taken after dendritic cell vaccination. The receptors were sampled from a human donor with glioblastoma.

The chain carries TRBV5-1 and TRBJ2-5; TRBD1 matches at 7 bases. J was trimmed by 4 bases and V by 4 bases; bases with no gene match: 10. Germline CDR1 SGHRS, CDR2 YFSETQ. The CDR3 is made up of 15 amino acids. The CDR3 DNA reads TGCGCCAGCAGCCCCAAACCGGGACAGAGAGAGACCCAGTACTTC. Translated: CASSPKPGQRETQYF.

The V gene is TRBV6-1, the J gene TRBJ2-3; 7 nucleotides match TRBD1. CDR3 length: 14 amino acids. J was trimmed by 1 base and V by 7 bases; bases with no gene match: 5. Germline-derived CDR1 and CDR2 are MNHNS and SASEGT. The CDR3 reads CASKTGQGTDTQYF. In nucleotides, the CDR3 is TGTGCCAGCAAGACTGGACAGGGCACAGATACGCAGTATTTT.

The V call is TRBV28, the J call TRBJ1-5; 11 bases line up with TRBD1. Germline CDR1 is MDHEN and CDR2 is SYDVKM. This CDR3 comprises 19 residues. The junction had 15 bases not matched to a gene; V was cut back by 8 bases and J by 0 bases. As DNA, the CDR3 is TGTGCCAGCTCCCCTCTCGGGACAGGGGGAACCTATAGCAATCAGCCCCAGCATTTT. The encoded protein is CASSPLGTGGTYSNQPQHF.

V is TRBV5-1 and J is TRBJ2-3; a weak D match, TRBD1 (6 bases). The CDR3 extends over 14 amino acids. Trimming stripped 0 bases from V and 4 bases from J, with 9 bases between. Germline CDR1 reads SGHRS; CDR2 reads YFSETQ. The CDR3 DNA is TGCGCCAGCAGCTTGGCCACAGGGTCAGATACGCAGTATTTT. It specifies CASSLATGSDTQYF. Based on the CDR3 plus reference TRBV5-1 and TRBJ2-3, the full variable domain is KAGVTQTPRYLIKTRGQQVTLSCSPISGHRSVSWYQQTPGQGLQFLFEYFSETQRNKGNFPGRFSGRQFSNSRSEMNVSTLELGDSALYLCASSLATGSDTQYFGPGTRLTVL.

This clone occurred a few times. The chain has TRBV9 and TRBJ1-1; TRBD1 matches at 9 bases. J lost 3 bases, V lost 4 bases, and 4 bases had no gene match. Germline V gene sequence: CDR1 SGDLS, CDR2 YYNGEE. The CDR3 contains 14 residues. DNA of the CDR3: TGTGCCAGCAGCTCGGGACAGGGAGACACTGAAGCTTTCTTT. It translates to CASSSGQGDTEAFF.

The chain's CDR3 is CASRQQGIGGYTF. Here the CDR3 DNA reads TGTGCCAGCAGGCAACAGGGGATTGGTGGCTACACCTTC. The rearrangement uses TRBV6-5 and TRBJ1-2; TRBD1 agrees at 7 bases. The CDR3 loop spans 13 amino acids. Losses at the gene ends were 6 bases for V and 7 bases for J; bases not matched to a gene: 8. Germline V gives CDR1 MNHEY, CDR2 SVGAGI.

This clone occurred once. The rearrangement joins TRBV7-2 to TRBJ2-7, with D possibly TRBD1 on 7 matching bases. Trimming removed 6 bases from V and 4 bases from J, with 16 bases in between. The CDR3 extends over 14 amino acids. Germline assignment: CDR1 SGHTA and CDR2 FQGNSA. The CDR3 DNA follows: TGTGCCAGCAGACCCCGACAGGGAGGATACGAGCAGTACTTC. As protein: CASRPRQGGYEQYF.

V usage is TRBV28 and J usage is TRBJ2-7; 10 bases line up with TRBD2. This CDR3 comprises 16 residues. From germline, CDR1 is MDHEN and CDR2 SYDVKM. Trimming cost V 6 bases and J 3 bases; bases outside gene matches: 11. CDR3 nucleotide sequence: TGTGCCAGCAGCTCTACATCTAGCGGGGGTAGCTACGAGCAGTACTTC. This translates into CASSSTSSGGSYEQYF.

The J gene is TRBJ1-1, the V gene TRBV5-1; 12 positions match TRBD1. Per the germline V gene, CDR1 is SGHRS and CDR2 is YFSETQ. There are 14 residues in the CDR3. V trimming: 4 bases; J trimming: 4 bases; junction bases outside the gene matches: 2. Here the CDR3 reads CASSQGQGATEAFF. As DNA, the CDR3 is TGCGCCAGCAGCCAGGGACAGGGGGCCACTGAAGCTTTCTTT.

J is TRBJ1-6 and V is TRBV27; D is unclear. The CDR3 is 15 residues long. V lost 1 base, J lost 6 bases, and 10 bases lay in between. The germline gives CDR1 MNHEY, CDR2 SMNVEV (reference sequence). As DNA, the CDR3 is TGTGCCAGCAGTTTATTAGGTCGGGTTAATTCACCCCTCCACTTT. Translated: CASSLLGRVNSPLHF.

The chain carries TRBV6-1 and TRBJ2-7, with 7 nucleotides matching TRBD1. V shed 4 bases and J 0 bases; nucleotides not matched to a gene: 9. CDR1 and CDR2 (germline): MNHNS, SASEGT. The CDR3 has 16 amino acids. CDR3 in DNA: TGTGCCAGCAGTGGGGGGACAGCCAGGAGCTCCTACGAGCAGTACTTC. It codes for CASSGGTARSSYEQYF.

V is TRBV7-9 and J is TRBJ1-2; D is unresolved. The CDR3 length is 14 residues. Germline CDR1 reads SEHNR; CDR2 reads FQNEAQ (reference sequence). The V and J ends lost 3 bases and 0 bases respectively, with 8 bases between them. CDR3 coding DNA: TGTGCCAGCAGCTTCAAACAAGCTAACTATGGCTACACCTTC. Its translation: CASSFKQANYGYTF.

The chain combines TRBV28 with TRBJ1-2; TRBD1 aligns across 7 bases. The CDR3 totals 14 residues. V lost 4 bases and J lost 4; bases outside the gene matches: 6. Germline CDR1 is MDHEN and CDR2 is SYDVKM. The CDR3 loop reads CASSSSGTVYGYTF. CDR3 bases: TGTGCCAGCAGTTCTTCCGGGACAGTCTATGGCTACACCTTC.

V gene TRBV6-5 combines with J gene TRBJ2-5, with TRBD1 matching 8 bases. The CDR3 loop spans 14 amino acids. V gave up 8 bases and J gave up 2 bases; unmatched junction bases: 7. CDR1 is MNHEY and CDR2 is SVGAGI in the germline V gene. As DNA, the CDR3 is TGTGCCAGCGGGGACAGGAACGAACAAGAGACCCAGTACTTC. Translating gives CASGDRNEQETQYF.

The J gene is TRBJ2-6, the V gene TRBV9; 12 positions agree with TRBD2. The CDR3 is 18 amino acids. V gave up 0 bases and J gave up 4 bases; unmatched junction bases: 5. The germline gives CDR1 SGDLS, CDR2 YYNGEE. CDR3 in amino acids: CASSVASGGASGANVLTF. CDR3 nucleotides: TGTGCCAGCAGCGTAGCTAGCGGGGGGGCGTCAGGGGCCAACGTCCTGACTTTC. The entire variable domain, with the rest obtained from reference TRBV9 and TRBJ2-6, is as follows: DSGVTQTPKHLITATGQRVTLRCSPRSGDLSVYWYQQSLDQGLQFLIQYYNGEERAKGNILERFSAQQFPDLHSELNLSSLELGDSALYFCASSVASGGASGANVLTFGAGSRLTVL.

The chain has TRBV29-1 and TRBJ2-2; D ambiguous. Germline CDR1 and CDR2: SQVTM and ANQGSEA. The V end lost 3 bases, the J end lost 2 bases, and 7 bases lay between the germline ends. The CDR3 spans 13 residues. CDR3 in amino acids: CSVDEENTGELFF. The CDR3 nucleotides read TGCAGCGTTGATGAGGAAAACACCGGGGAGCTGTTTTTT.

The chain links TRBV4-1 to TRBJ2-7; TRBD1 aligns across 8 bases. Germline assignment: CDR1 MGHRA and CDR2 YSYEKL. The V and J ends lost 0 bases and 5 bases, in that order; junction bases with no gene match: 3. The CDR3 is 14 residues long. The CDR3 reads CASSQDPTGDEQYF. CDR3 sequence (DNA): TGCGCCAGCAGCCAAGATCCGACAGGGGACGAGCAGTACTTC.

V gene TRBV5-1 combines with J gene TRBJ1-1, with 10 positions matching TRBD1. Trimming removed 5 bases from V and 4 bases from J; junction bases left unmatched: 11. This CDR3 spans 16 amino acids. Germline values: CDR1 SGHRS, CDR2 YFSETQ. CDR3 nucleotide sequence: TGCGCCAGCAGTACGTCCCGACAGGGGGCGAGCACTGAAGCTTTCTTT. Protein product: CASSTSRQGASTEAFF.

The rearrangement links TRBV4-3 to TRBJ2-3, with TRBD1 matching over 8 bases. The V gene's germline CDR1 is LGHNA and CDR2 YSLEER. This CDR3 region has 13 residues. V trimming: 0 bases; J trimming: 13 bases; junction bases outside the gene matches: 6. The CDR3 is CASSQEGQGGEYF. For the CDR3, the DNA is TGCGCCAGCAGCCAAGAAGGACAGGGAGGCGAGTATTTT.

The count of this clone is one. The gene calls are TRBV2 and TRBJ2-2; perhaps TRBD1 as D (6 bases). The CDR3 is 14 residues long. Germline CDR1 SNHLY, CDR2 FYNNEI. Trimming took off 6 bases at V and 6 bases at J, with 14 bases between the two ends. The CDR3 is CASRRQAGAGELFF. CDR3 coding DNA: TGTGCCAGCAGAAGACAGGCTGGGGCCGGGGAGCTGTTTTTT.

This clone has a single count. The chain uses TRBV27 and TRBJ1-5; 7 nucleotides align to TRBD1. CDR3 length equals 14 residues. CDR1 MNHEY and CDR2 SMNVEV come from the germline V gene (reference sequence). With V trimmed by 1 base and J by 9 bases, 6 bases remained unmatched. Here the CDR3 reads CASSLWDRGRPQHF. CDR3 bases: TGTGCCAGCAGTTTATGGGACAGAGGCCGGCCCCAGCATTTT.

V is TRBV19 and J is TRBJ1-2; D perhaps matches TRBD1 (5 bases). Trimming took 5 bases from V and 4 from J, leaving 17 bases between them. CDR1 LNHDA and CDR2 SQIVND come from the germline V gene (reference sequence). The CDR3 is 15 residues long. The DNA for the CDR3 is TGTGCCAGTAGTTCCCAGGGTTCGAGGAGCTATGGCTACACCTTC. This gives the protein CASSSQGSRSYGYTF.

In this sample, this clone turned up a few times. V is TRBV4-1 and J is TRBJ2-2; D remains ambiguous. V was cut by 0 bases and J by 3 bases, with 17 bases left in between. Germline-derived CDR1 and CDR2 are MGHRA and YSYEKL. CDR3 length: 18 residues. The CDR3 sequence is CASSQEVPILQHTGELFF. In DNA form, the CDR3 reads TGCGCCAGCAGCCAAGAGGTCCCAATCTTACAACACACCGGGGAGCTGTTTTTT.

The V call is TRBV11-3, the J call TRBJ2-5; 8 bases line up with TRBD1. With 7 bases clipped from V and 7 bases from J, the junction kept 23 bases outside the gene matches. The germline gives CDR1 SGHNT, CDR2 YENEEA. The CDR3 has 18 residues. DNA of the CDR3: TGTGCCAGCACCGGGGACAGGCAGAATGCTGGCGGGTCTGTGACCCAGTACTTC. Residues: CASTGDRQNAGGSVTQYF.

This chain joins TRBV9 and TRBJ2-7, with a weak D call TRBD2 (5 bases). Germline V gene lookup returns CDR1 SGDLS and CDR2 YYNGEE. The CDR3 extends over 14 amino acids. V lost 0 bases to trimming and J lost 2 bases, with 9 bases between them. In nucleotides, the CDR3 is TGTGCCAGCAGCGTAGACGGAGGAACCTACGAGCAGTACTTC. Its translation: CASSVDGGTYEQYF.

This sequence joins TRBV4-3 and TRBJ1-6; 7 positions agree with TRBD1. Germline loops: CDR1 LGHNA, CDR2 YSLEER. CDR3 length: 15 residues. With 1 base clipped from V and 7 bases from J, the junction kept 4 bases outside the gene matches. The CDR3 spells CASSQGTGENSPLHF. Here the CDR3 DNA reads TGCGCCAGCAGCCAAGGGACAGGAGAGAATTCACCCCTCCACTTT.

The genes are TRBV29-1 and TRBJ2-5; D is possibly TRBD2 (5 bases). There are 16 residues in the CDR3. Germline V gene sequence: CDR1 SQVTM, CDR2 ANQGSEA. V was cut by 1 base and J by 5 bases, with 20 bases left in between. CDR3 region: CSVEARALAGVETQYF. The CDR3 nucleotides are TGCAGCGTTGAAGCGCGGGCTTTAGCCGGGGTGGAGACCCAGTACTTC.